The sequence of this T cell receptor (beta chain) was determined in a study of Graves' ophthalmopathy and Graves' hyperthyroidism. This clonotype was observed a handful of times. The antigen is unknown. As diagnostic evidence, clinical symptoms, serum thyroxine, TRAb, thyroid ultrasound and orbital computed tomography were relied upon. Trimming took 0 bases from V and 6 from J, leaving 13 bases between them. CDR1 is SGHRS and CDR2 is YFSETQ in the germline V gene. The CDR3 contains 14 residues. Amplification targeted the TCR beta CDR3 regions, with RNA transcripts as the source material. HTBI primers primed a first-round RT-PCR, and a second-round multiplex PCR followed. One entry per CDR3 protein results from TCRdb running MiXCR on the multiplex PCR reads. The sample contains about 740,000 distinct CDR3 sequences, roughly 40% of which appear only once. General study findings and limits: Most thyroid clonotypes with frequency above 0.001 were detected in blood too. Its predictions of ophthalmopathy progression gave the model over 70% sensitivity and about 72% specificity.

This chain joins TRBV5-1 and TRBJ2-7; D perhaps matches TRBD1 (5 bases). Sequencing input: peripheral blood. The sequence was collected from an adult man with Graves' ophthalmopathy. The CDR3 coding sequence is TGCGCCAGCAGCTTGGGTGGGGCCACCGGCGAGCAGTACTTC. This translates into CASSLGGATGEQYF.